The sample holds many counts of the clone carrying this T cell receptor (beta chain). Its antigen is unidentified. The record originates from a study of regulatory T cells in long-lasting Graves disease. Study details: Treatment with antithyroid drugs for over 5 years, together with positive TSH receptor antibodies, meant persistent Graves' disease. Study-level results: Favoring TRBV28, TRBJ1-2 and TRBJ2-5 was a feature seen in persistent disease. What was studied was peripheral blood only, and not thyroid tissue.

Documented time point: persistent/refractory GD, antithyroid drugs over 5 years with positive TRAb. Extracted PBMC RNA gave rise to the TCR library. In each case, Graves' disease was diagnosed per American Thyroid Association guidelines. Investigators prepared the TCR beta libraries by applying iRepertoire HTBI primers and Arm-PCR of CDR3 regions. One entry per CDR3 protein, called by TCRdb with MiXCR from the multiplex PCR reads. The table lists some 340,000 distinct CDR3 sequences, approximately 25% of them singletons, with approximately 30% in the top ten. The ends were cut back, 4 bases at V and 1 base at J, with 10 bases in the middle. The CDR3 runs to 14 residues.

The rearrangement links TRBV12-3 or TRBV12-4 to TRBJ1-1; TRBD1 might be the D (6 bases). This receptor was identified in a middle-aged woman with Graves disease. The material sequenced was peripheral blood mononuclear cells (PBMCs), taken when the disease was refractory, from a patient treated with antithyroid drugs. The CDR3 loop reads CASSSSRGNTEAFF. The DNA for the CDR3 is TGTGCCAGCAGTTCCTCCAGGGGGAACACTGAAGCTTTCTTT.